The T cell receptor (beta chain) described here comes from a study of shared T cell receptors in the human thymus. Sequencing used immunoSEQ multiplex PCR; TCRdb keeps in-frame clones, though not all of them. The table has about 660,000 clones, around 87% seen once. Germline V gene lookup returns CDR1 GTSNPN and CDR2 SVGIG (reference sequence). The CDR3 totals 17 residues. J lost 4 bases, V lost 2 bases, and 11 bases had no gene match. In addition, the sample was reused for a study of human thymus T cells. From that paper: Resections that were taken during corrective heart surgery supplied the thymus tissue.

Sequencing was done on a sample of thymocytes. The genes are TRBV30 and TRBJ2-1; 10 bases line up with TRBD2. The sequence was obtained from a boy under two years old with a congenital heart defect. CDR3 DNA: TGTGCCTGGAGTCAACCCCTACTAGCGGGAACTTACAATGAGCAGTTCTTC. Translation gives CAWSQPLLAGTYNEQFF.